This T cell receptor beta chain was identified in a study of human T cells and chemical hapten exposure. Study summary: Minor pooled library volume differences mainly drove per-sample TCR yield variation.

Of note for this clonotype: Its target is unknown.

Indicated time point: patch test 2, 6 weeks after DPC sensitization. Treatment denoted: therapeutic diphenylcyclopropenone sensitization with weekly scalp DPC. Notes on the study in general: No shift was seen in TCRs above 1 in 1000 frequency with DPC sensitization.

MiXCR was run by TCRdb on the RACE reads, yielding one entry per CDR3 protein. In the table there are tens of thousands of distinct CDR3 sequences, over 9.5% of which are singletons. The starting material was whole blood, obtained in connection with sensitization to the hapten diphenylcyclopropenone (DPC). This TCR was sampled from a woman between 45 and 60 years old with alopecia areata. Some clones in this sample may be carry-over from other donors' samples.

CDR3 nucleotides: TGTGCCAGCAGTGAGGGGGGGCTCGGCACAGATACGCAGTATTTT. Translation gives CASSEGGLGTDTQYF. This sequence joins TRBV6-4 and TRBJ2-3; maybe TRBD2 (7 bases). The CDR3 has 15 residues. V gave up 3 bases and J gave up 1 base, with 11 bases separating them. Germline V gives CDR1 MRHNA, CDR2 SNTAGT.